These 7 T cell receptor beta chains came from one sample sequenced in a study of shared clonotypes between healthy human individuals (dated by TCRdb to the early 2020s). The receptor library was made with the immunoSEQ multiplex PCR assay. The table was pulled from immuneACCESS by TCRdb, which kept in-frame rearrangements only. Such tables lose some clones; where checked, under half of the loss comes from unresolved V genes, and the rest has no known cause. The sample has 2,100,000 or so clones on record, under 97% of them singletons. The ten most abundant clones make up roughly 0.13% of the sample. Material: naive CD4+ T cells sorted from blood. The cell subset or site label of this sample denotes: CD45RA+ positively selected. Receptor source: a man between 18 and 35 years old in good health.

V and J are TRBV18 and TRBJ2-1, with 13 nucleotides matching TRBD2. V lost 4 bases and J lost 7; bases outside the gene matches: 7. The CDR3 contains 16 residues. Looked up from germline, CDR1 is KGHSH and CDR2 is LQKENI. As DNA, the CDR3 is TGTGCCAGCTCACAGGGACTAGCGGGACCATATAATGAGCAGTTCTTC. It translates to CASSQGLAGPYNEQFF.

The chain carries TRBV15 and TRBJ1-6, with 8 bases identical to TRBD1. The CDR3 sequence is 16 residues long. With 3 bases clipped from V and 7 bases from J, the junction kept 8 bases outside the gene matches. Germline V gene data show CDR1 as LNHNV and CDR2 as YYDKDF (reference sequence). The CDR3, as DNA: TGTGCCACCAGCAGCGGACAGGGCACAAGGAATTCACCCCTCCACTTT. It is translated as CATSSGQGTRNSPLHF.

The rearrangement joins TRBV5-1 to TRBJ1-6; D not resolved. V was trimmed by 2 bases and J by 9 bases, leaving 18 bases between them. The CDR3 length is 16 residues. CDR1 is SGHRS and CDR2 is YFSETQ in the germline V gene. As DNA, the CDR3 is TGCGCCAGCAGCTTTGGGCAGGCAGACGGGAGTTCACCCCTCCACTTT. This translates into CASSFGQADGSSPLHF.

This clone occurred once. CDR3: CASSLQGEQFF. CDR3 in DNA: TGTGCCAGCAGCTTGCAAGGTGAGCAGTTCTTC. The J gene is TRBJ2-1, the V gene TRBV11-2; D is unresolved. Trimming pared 3 bases from V and 9 bases from J, leaving 6 bases between. Germline-derived CDR1 and CDR2 are SGHAT and FQNNGV. The CDR3 spans 11 residues. Supplemented by reference TRBV11-2 and TRBJ2-1, the full variable domain reads EAGVAQSPRYKIIEKRQSVAFWCNPISGHATLYWYQQILGQGPKLLIQFQNNGVVDDSQLPKDRFSAERLKGVDSTLKIQPAKLEDSAVYLCASSLQGEQFFGPGTRLTVL.

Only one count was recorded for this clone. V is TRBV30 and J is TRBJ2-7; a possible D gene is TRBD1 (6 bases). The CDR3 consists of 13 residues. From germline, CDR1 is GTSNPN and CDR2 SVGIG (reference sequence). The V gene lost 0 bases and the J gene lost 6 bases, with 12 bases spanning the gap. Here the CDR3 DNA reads TGTGCCTGGAGTGTACAGGGCGCGGTCGAGCAGTACTTC. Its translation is CAWSVQGAVEQYF.

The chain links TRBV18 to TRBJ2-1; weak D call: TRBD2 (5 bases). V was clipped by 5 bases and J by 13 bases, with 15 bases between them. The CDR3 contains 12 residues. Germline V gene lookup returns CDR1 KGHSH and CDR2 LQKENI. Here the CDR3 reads CASSSTRGIQFF. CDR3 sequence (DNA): TGTGCCAGCTCATCTACACGAGGGATCCAGTTCTTC.

The CDR3 DNA follows: TGTGCCAGCAGTACAATAAGACAGGGGGCGGGCACAGATACGCAGTATTTT. Its translation: CASSTIRQGAGTDTQYF. V gene TRBV2 combines with J gene TRBJ2-3, with TRBD1 matching over 10 bases. Germline CDR1 and CDR2: SNHLY and FYNNEI. After removal of 5 bases from V and 1 base from J, the junction contained 9 bases not matched to a gene. The CDR3 has 17 residues.